The entry below describes one TCR beta chain. Clones were read by immunoSEQ multiplex PCR, and TCRdb kept only the in-frame ones, dropping some. The sample comprises tens of thousands of clones, 85% to 95% of which are singletons, and roughly 0.14% rests with the top ten. These data are taken from a study of T cell changes during pregnancy in multiple sclerosis. Germline CDR1 and CDR2: SGHTA and FQGTGA. J lost 6 bases, V lost 0 bases, and 13 bases had no gene match. The CDR3 has 18 amino acids. Sequencing was performed on CD4+ T cells from peripheral blood mononuclear cells, taken after pregnancy. The chain uses TRBV7-3 and TRBJ2-1; TRBD2 agrees at 8 bases. The clonotype originates from a female donor with multiple sclerosis, enrolled in a pregnancy study. The CDR3 spells CASSLTSGGTRQSNEQFF. The CDR3 DNA is TGTGCCAGCAGCTTAACAAGTGGTGGGACTAGGCAGTCCAATGAGCAGTTCTTC. The full variable domain, completed using reference TRBV7-3 and TRBJ2-1, is GAGVSQTPSNKVTEKGKYVELRCDPISGHTALYWYRQSLGQGPEFLIYFQGTGAADDSGLPNDRFFAVRPEGSVSTLKIQRTERGDSAVYLCASSLTSGGTRQSNEQFFGPGTRLTVL.